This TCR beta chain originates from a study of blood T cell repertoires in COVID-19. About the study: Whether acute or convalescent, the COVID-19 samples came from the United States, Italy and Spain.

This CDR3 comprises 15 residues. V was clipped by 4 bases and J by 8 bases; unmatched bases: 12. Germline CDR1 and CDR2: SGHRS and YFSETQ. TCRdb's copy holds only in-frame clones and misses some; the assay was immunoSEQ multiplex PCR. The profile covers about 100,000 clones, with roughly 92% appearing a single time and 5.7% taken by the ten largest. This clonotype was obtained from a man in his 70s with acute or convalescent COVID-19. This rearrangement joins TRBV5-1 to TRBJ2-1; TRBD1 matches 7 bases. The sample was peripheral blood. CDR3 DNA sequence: TGCGCCAGCAGCCTCGGGCAGGGGGTAGGCGATGAGCAGTTCTTC. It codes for CASSLGQGVGDEQFF.